The 12 T cell receptor beta chains presented below share a single source sample, sequenced in a study of cytomegalovirus exposure and HLA in healthy donors. With 60 Vbeta and 13 Jbeta primers, the PCR was carried out. The method was immunoSEQ multiplex PCR; TCRdb's version includes in-frame clones alone and lacks a portion of them. The sample yields approximately 100,000 clones, approximately 71% seen once. Sample: PBMCs. All receptors derive from a woman aged 65 to 85 in good health and CMV-seropositive.

This clone was counted only a few times. The V gene is TRBV30, the J gene TRBJ2-1, with D possibly matching TRBD2 (6 bases). V was cut by 0 bases and J by 6 bases, with 9 bases left in between. CDR3 length equals 13 residues. Germline-derived CDR1 and CDR2 are GTSNPN and SVGIG (reference sequence). CDR3 region: CAWSVRESNEQFF. CDR3 sequence (DNA): TGTGCCTGGAGTGTACGGGAGAGCAATGAGCAGTTCTTC.

V is TRBV6-5 and J is TRBJ1-2; 12 bases align to TRBD1. In germline, CDR1 is MNHEY, CDR2 SVGAGI. V lost 8 bases and J lost 4; bases outside the gene matches: 8. The CDR3 totals 15 residues. CDR3 amino acids: CASARDRGPTYGYTF. CDR3 in DNA: TGTGCCAGCGCCCGGGACAGGGGGCCCACCTATGGCTACACCTTC.

This chain links TRBV9 with TRBJ1-2, with D possibly being TRBD1 (5 bases). V lost 3 bases and J 4 bases, leaving 16 bases between the germline ends. The germline V gene has CDR1 SGDLS and CDR2 YYNGEE. The CDR3 runs 15 residues. The CDR3 bases are TGTGCCAGCAGCGCCGAGGGCAGGGAGGGCTATGGCTACACCTTC. Its protein is CASSAEGREGYGYTF.

The V gene is TRBV27, the J gene TRBJ1-6; TRBD1 is a possible D gene (5 bases). V was clipped by 2 bases and J by 5 bases, with 13 bases between them. Germline CDR1 reads MNHEY; CDR2 reads SMNVEV (reference sequence). The CDR3 length is 16 residues. The CDR3 spells CASSLGGIRNNSPLHF. CDR3 coding DNA: TGTGCCAGCAGTTTAGGGGGGATACGAAATAATTCACCCCTCCACTTT.

The genes are TRBV29-1 and TRBJ2-3; the match to TRBD2 covers 10 bases. The CDR3 totals 13 residues. Trimming cost V 2 bases and J 4 bases; bases outside gene matches: 0. Germline V gene sequence: CDR1 SQVTM, CDR2 ANQGSEA. The CDR3 nucleotides read TGCAGCGTTGAAACTAGCGGGGCAGATACGCAGTATTTT. Residues: CSVETSGADTQYF.

The rearrangement links TRBV10-3 to TRBJ1-2, with 7 bases fitting TRBD1. This CDR3 spans 17 amino acids. After removal of 10 bases from V and 6 bases from J, the junction contained 23 bases not matched to a gene. In germline, CDR1 is ENHRY, CDR2 SYGVKD. The CDR3, as DNA: TGTGCCACCTCCCCGACCTTGACAGGGACCCATGGGAATGGCTACACCTTC. As protein: CATSPTLTGTHGNGYTF.

The chain combines TRBV7-2 with TRBJ2-5, with TRBD2 identical over 12 bases. The length of the CDR3 is 18 residues. Germline CDR1 is SGHTA and CDR2 is FQGNSA. With 0 bases clipped from V and 2 bases from J, the junction kept 7 bases outside the gene matches. The CDR3 loop is CASSLAGLAGLGQETQYF. The CDR3 DNA follows: TGTGCCAGCAGCTTAGCAGGACTAGCGGGGTTAGGACAAGAGACCCAGTACTTC.

The rearrangement links TRBV5-1 to TRBJ1-5, with D perhaps TRBD1 (5 bases). Trimming pared 4 bases from V and 5 bases from J, leaving 16 bases between. Per the germline V gene, CDR1 is SGHRS and CDR2 is YFSETQ. The CDR3 has 15 residues. In nucleotides, the CDR3 is TGCGCCAGCAGCCCGGAAGGGGCAGGGCATCAGCCCCAGCATTTT. Translated: CASSPEGAGHQPQHF. The full variable domain, its missing parts supplied by reference TRBV5-1 and TRBJ1-5, is KAGVTQTPRYLIKTRGQQVTLSCSPISGHRSVSWYQQTPGQGLQFLFEYFSETQRNKGNFPGRFSGRQFSNSRSEMNVSTLELGDSALYLCASSPEGAGHQPQHFGDGTRLSIL.

The chain combines TRBV11-3 with TRBJ1-1; maybe TRBD1 (5 bases). This CDR3 contains 16 residues. V dropped 5 bases and J dropped 4 bases, with 20 bases sitting between them. The germline V gene encodes CDR1 SGHNT and CDR2 YENEEA. The CDR3 DNA reads as TGTGCCAGCAGCCCAGATGGGCGGGAAGGGGTCACTGAAGCTTTCTTT. The encoded protein is CASSPDGREGVTEAFF.

The chain combines TRBV18 with TRBJ1-1, with 11 bases identical to TRBD1. CDR3 length equals 14 residues. Per the germline V gene, CDR1 is KGHSH and CDR2 is LQKENI. V was clipped by 8 bases and J by 4 bases; unmatched bases: 6. The CDR3 loop reads CASATGTGGTEAFF. DNA of the CDR3: TGTGCCAGCGCAACCGGGACAGGGGGCACTGAAGCTTTCTTT.

The V call is TRBV19, the J call TRBJ2-2; D is ambiguous. Trimming stripped 6 bases from V and 4 bases from J, with 15 bases between. The CDR3 consists of 15 residues. Germline CDR1 is LNHDA and CDR2 is SQIVND (reference sequence). The CDR3 region is CASRRPQRGTGELFF. CDR3 in DNA: TGTGCCAGTAGGCGACCTCAGAGAGGCACCGGGGAGCTGTTTTTT.

A word on this clone: Additional DNA sequences in this sample encode the identical CDR3. The rearrangement uses TRBV4-3 and TRBJ1-5, with 9 nucleotides matching TRBD1. Germline CDR1 reads LGHNA; CDR2 reads YSLEER. V lost 3 bases, J lost 4 bases, and 7 bases stayed unmatched. This CDR3 is built from 16 residues. The CDR3: CASSQEIDRGNQPQHF. Written as DNA, the CDR3 is TGCGCCAGCAGCCAGGAGATCGACAGGGGGAATCAGCCCCAGCATTTT.